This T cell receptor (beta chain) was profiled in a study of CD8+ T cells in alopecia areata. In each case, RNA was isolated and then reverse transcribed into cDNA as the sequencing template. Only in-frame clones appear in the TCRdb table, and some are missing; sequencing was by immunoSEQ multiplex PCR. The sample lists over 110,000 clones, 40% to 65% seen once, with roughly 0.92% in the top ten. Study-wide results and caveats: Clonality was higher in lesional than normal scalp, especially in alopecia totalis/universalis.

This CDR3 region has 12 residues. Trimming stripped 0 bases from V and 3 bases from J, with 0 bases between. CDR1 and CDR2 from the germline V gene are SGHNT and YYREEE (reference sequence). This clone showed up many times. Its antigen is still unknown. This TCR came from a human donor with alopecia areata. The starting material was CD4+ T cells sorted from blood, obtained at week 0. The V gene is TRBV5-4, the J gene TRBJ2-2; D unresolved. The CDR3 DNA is TGTGCCAGCAGCTTGGACACCGGGGAGCTGTTTTTT. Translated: CASSLDTGELFF. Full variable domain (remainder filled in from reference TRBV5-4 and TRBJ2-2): ETGVTQSPTHLIKTRGQQVTLRCSSQSGHNTVSWYQQALGQGPQFIFQYYREEENGRGNFPPRFSGLQFPNYSSELNVNALELDDSALYLCASSLDTGELFFGEGSRLTVL.